A single TCR beta chain is shown here with its context. CDR1 is MDHEN and CDR2 is SYDVKM in the germline V gene. CDR3 length equals 14 residues. The V gene lost 3 bases and the J gene lost 4 bases, with 7 bases spanning the gap. The record originates from a study of blood T cell repertoires in COVID-19. Study details: Sites in the United States, Italy and Spain provided acute and convalescent COVID-19 samples.

Profiling relied on immunoSEQ multiplex PCR, and the TCRdb table lists in-frame clones only, not all of them. The top ten hold approximately 5.4% of the sample, which has about 100,000 clones, about 90% seen once. Specimen: peripheral blood. V gene TRBV28 combines with J gene TRBJ1-6; D is possibly TRBD1 (5 bases). This TCR was recovered from a woman aged 50 to 65 with COVID-19, enrolled during active disease. The CDR3 region is CASSLGQYNSPLHF. The CDR3 region has the DNA TGTGCCAGCAGTTTGGGGCAGTATAATTCACCCCTCCACTTT.